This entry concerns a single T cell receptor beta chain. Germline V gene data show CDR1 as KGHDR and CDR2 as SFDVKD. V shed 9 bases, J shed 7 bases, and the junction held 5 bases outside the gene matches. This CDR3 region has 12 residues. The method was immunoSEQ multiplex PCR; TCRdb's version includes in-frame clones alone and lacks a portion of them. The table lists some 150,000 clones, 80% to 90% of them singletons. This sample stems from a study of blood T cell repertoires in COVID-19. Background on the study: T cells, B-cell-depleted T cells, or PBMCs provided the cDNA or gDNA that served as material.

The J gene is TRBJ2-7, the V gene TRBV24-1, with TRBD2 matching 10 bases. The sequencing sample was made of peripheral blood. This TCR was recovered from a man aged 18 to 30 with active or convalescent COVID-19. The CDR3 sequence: CATSHSGREQYF. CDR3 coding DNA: TGTGCCACCTCCCATAGCGGGAGGGAGCAGTACTTC.